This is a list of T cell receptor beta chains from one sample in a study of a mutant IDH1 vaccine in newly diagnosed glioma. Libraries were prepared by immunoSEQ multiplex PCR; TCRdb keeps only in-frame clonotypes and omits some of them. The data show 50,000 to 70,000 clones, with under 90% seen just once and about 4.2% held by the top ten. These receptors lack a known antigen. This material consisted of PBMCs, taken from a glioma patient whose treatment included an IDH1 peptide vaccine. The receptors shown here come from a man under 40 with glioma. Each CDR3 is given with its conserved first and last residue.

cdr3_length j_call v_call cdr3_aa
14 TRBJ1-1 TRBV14 CASSQDWAGTEAFF
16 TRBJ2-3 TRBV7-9 CASSDPGTQDPDTQYF
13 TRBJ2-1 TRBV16 CASSQTRVYEQFF
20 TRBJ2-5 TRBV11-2 CASSLDLRTSGGAVQETQYF
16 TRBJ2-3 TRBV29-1 CSVESTGGIFTDTQYF
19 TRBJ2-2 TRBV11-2 CASSSTRDFLSINTGELFF
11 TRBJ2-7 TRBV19 CATRTVYEQYF
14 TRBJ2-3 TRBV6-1 CASSGLAAGGTQYF
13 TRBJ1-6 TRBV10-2 CASRFSYNSPLHF
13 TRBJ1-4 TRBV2 CASGGRRNEKLFF
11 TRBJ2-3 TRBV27 CASSFSGTQYF
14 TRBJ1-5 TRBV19 CATRGVGSNQPQHF
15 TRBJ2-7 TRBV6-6 CASSSNPTGTYEQYF
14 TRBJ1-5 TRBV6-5 CASSWGYSNQPQHF
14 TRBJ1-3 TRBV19 CASSGPNSGNTIYF
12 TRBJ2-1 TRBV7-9 CASSPLKDEQFF
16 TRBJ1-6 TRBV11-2 CASSYRQVPFGSPLHF
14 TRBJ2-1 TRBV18 CASSLGQGHNEQFF
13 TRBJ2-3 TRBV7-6 CASSARTTDTQYF
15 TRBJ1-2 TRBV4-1 CASSQEGTGIYGYTF
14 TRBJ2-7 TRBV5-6 CASSLGTSYHEQYF
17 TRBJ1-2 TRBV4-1 CASSQGPWDRGNYGYTF
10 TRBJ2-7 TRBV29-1 CSVDADEQYF